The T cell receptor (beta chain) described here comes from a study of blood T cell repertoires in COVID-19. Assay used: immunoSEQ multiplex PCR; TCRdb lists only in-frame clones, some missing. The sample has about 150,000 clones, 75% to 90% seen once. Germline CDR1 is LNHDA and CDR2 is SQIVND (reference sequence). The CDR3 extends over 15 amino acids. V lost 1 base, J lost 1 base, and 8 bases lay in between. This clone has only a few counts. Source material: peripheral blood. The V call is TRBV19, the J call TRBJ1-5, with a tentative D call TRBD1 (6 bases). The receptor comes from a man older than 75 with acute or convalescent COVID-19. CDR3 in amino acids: CASSIAGVSNQPQHF. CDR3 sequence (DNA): TGTGCCAGTAGTATAGCAGGGGTAAGCAATCAGCCCCAGCATTTT.